A single sample gave rise to the 21 T cell receptor beta chains below, sequenced in a study of blood T cells in healthy people across ages. A second PCR of 7 to 11 cycles used a sample-barcoded 5' primer and a J-beta primer mix. TCRdb reprocessed the 5' RACE reads with MiXCR, giving one entry per CDR3 protein. The sample lists some 1,000,000 distinct CDR3 sequences; approximately 25% were seen once. This same sample was also taken into another study, of T cells of mothers and their children.

Material for sequencing was blood. These receptor sequences come from a girl aged 2-10 years in good health.

Worth noting for this clonotype: One end of the junction varies from germline; a read error may be responsible. The chain combines TRBV29-1 with TRBJ2-1, with D possibly matching TRBD1 (6 bases). CDR1 and CDR2 (germline): SQVTM, ANQGSEA. There are 14 residues in the CDR3. The CDR3 nucleotides are TGCAGCGTTGAGGGGGCTGACAGCCACAATGAGCACTTCTTC. Translating it yields CSVEGADSHNEHFF.

V and J are TRBV5-1 and TRBJ2-2, with D tentatively TRBD2 (5 bases). Germline V gives CDR1 SGHRS, CDR2 YFSETQ. The CDR3 covers 15 residues. Trimming stripped 7 bases from V and 7 bases from J, with 20 bases between. CDR3 bases: TGCGCCAGCCACTTGGGCCATCGGGATGGCGGGGAGCTGTTTTTT. Protein: CASHLGHRDGGELFF.

The chain combines TRBV12-5 with TRBJ1-1; 7 bases are shared with TRBD1. Germline V gives CDR1 LGHNT, CDR2 FRNRAP. Germline trimming cut 7 bases from V and 3 bases from J; bases unmatched to any gene: 5. The CDR3 runs 13 residues. CDR3 sequence (DNA): TGTGCTAGTGCCTACGACAGGGACACTGAAGCTTTCTTT. Translated, it gives CASAYDRDTEAFF.

The rearrangement uses TRBV7-9 and TRBJ2-3, with a weak D call TRBD1 (6 bases). This CDR3 is built from 15 residues. Germline V gene lookup returns CDR1 SEHNR and CDR2 FQNEAQ (reference sequence). V was shortened by 4 bases and J by 2 bases, with 13 bases between the two germline ends. In DNA, the CDR3 is TGTGCCAGCAGCTCGAACAGGGATATCACAGATACGCAGTATTTT. It is translated as CASSSNRDITDTQYF.

This clonotype appeared a few times. Since the CDR3 does not end with the conserved phenylalanine or tryptophan, this likely comes from a read error. V usage is TRBV4-3 and J usage is TRBJ2-1; maybe TRBD2 (6 bases). V was cut by 0 bases and J by 4 bases, with 10 bases left in between. This CDR3 spans 15 amino acids. Per germline, CDR1 LGHNA and CDR2 YSLEER. The CDR3 coding sequence is TGCGCCAGCAGCCAAGATAGCGGTGCATACAATGAGCAGTTCTCC. This encodes CASSQDSGAYNEQFS.

This chain connects TRBV28 to TRBJ2-5; no reliable D call. V gave up 8 bases and J gave up 2 bases, with 12 bases separating them. The CDR3 is 13 residues long. Germline CDR1 and CDR2: MDHEN and SYDVKM. The CDR3 sequence is CASQEQIQETQYF. The CDR3 nucleotides are TGTGCCAGCCAAGAGCAGATACAAGAGACCCAGTACTTC.

This clonotype was found a few times. This rearrangement joins TRBV12-3 or TRBV12-4 to TRBJ2-3, with TRBD2 matching 7 bases. After removal of 5 bases from V and 0 bases from J, the junction contained 8 bases not matched to a gene. The CDR3 sequence is 16 residues long. The CDR3 DNA follows: TGTGCCAGCAGTAATCCTAGCGGCCCGAGCACAGATACGCAGTATTTT. It specifies CASSNPSGPSTDTQYF.

The rearrangement joins TRBV4-1 to TRBJ1-1, with D perhaps matching TRBD1 (5 bases). V shed 3 bases and J shed 2 bases, with 13 bases lying between them. This CDR3 is 15 amino acids long. The germline V gene has CDR1 MGHRA and CDR2 YSYEKL. The CDR3 bases are TGCGCCAGCAGCCAGGATAGGGGCGTAAACACTGAAGCTTTCTTT. Protein: CASSQDRGVNTEAFF.

J is TRBJ1-2 and V is TRBV7-2; TRBD1 aligns across 9 bases. Germline CDR1 SGHTA, CDR2 FQGNSA. The trim removed 4 bases at V and 2 bases at J, leaving 2 bases unmatched. The CDR3 extends over 14 amino acids. The DNA for the CDR3 is TGTGCCAGCAGCTGGACAGGGGAAAACTATGGCTACACCTTC. This translates into CASSWTGENYGYTF.

The chain carries TRBV12-3 or TRBV12-4 and TRBJ2-1; tentative D call: TRBD2 (6 bases). TRBJ2-7 explains the end of the DNA better; the J call may be wrong. The CDR3 is 13 amino acids. The CDR3 region is CASRWEESYEQYF. CDR3 DNA: TGTGCCAGCAGGTGGGAGGAGTCCTACGAGCAGTACTTC.

There are a few counts of this clonotype. This chain connects TRBV4-1 to TRBJ2-3; D uncertain. There are 12 residues in the CDR3. The germline V gene encodes CDR1 MGHRA and CDR2 YSYEKL. V gave up 1 base and J gave up 7 bases, with 6 bases separating them. In DNA form, the CDR3 reads TGCGCCAGCAGCCAAGGCGGATATACGCAGTATTTT. Translating gives CASSQGGYTQYF.

This clonotype occurred a few times. V is TRBV18 and J is TRBJ2-1; 11 nucleotides line up with TRBD1. The V and J ends lost 3 bases and 0 bases, in that order; junction bases with no gene match: 1. CDR3 size: 16 residues. Germline V lookup: CDR1 KGHSH, CDR2 LQKENI. CDR3 in amino acids: CASSPGQGVSYNEQFF. The CDR3 DNA reads TGTGCCAGCTCACCGGGACAGGGGGTCTCCTACAATGAGCAGTTCTTC.

Here the CDR3 DNA reads TGTGCCACCAGTGATTCCTCGTCTTCCCCGAACTATGGCTACACCTTC. Amino acid sequence: CATSDSSSSPNYGYTF. V usage is TRBV24-1 and J usage is TRBJ1-2; D remains ambiguous. V was trimmed by 2 bases and J by 2 bases, leaving 14 bases between them. Germline values: CDR1 KGHDR, CDR2 SFDVKD. The CDR3 runs 16 residues.

The CDR3 coding sequence is TGTGCCAGCAGCACCAACCGGGACAGCGTCTACAATGAGCAGTTCTTC. This encodes CASSTNRDSVYNEQFF. V and J are TRBV9 and TRBJ2-1, with TRBD1 identical over 7 bases. Germline assignment: CDR1 SGDLS and CDR2 YYNGEE. The length of the CDR3 is 16 residues. Trimming removed 4 bases from V and 3 bases from J; junction bases left unmatched: 10.

This clonotype was seen more than once but under ten times. The chain recombines TRBV5-4 with TRBJ2-4; 7 bases fit TRBD1. The CDR3 is made up of 14 amino acids. J gave up 10 bases and V 1 base, and 8 bases lay outside the gene matches. The germline CDR1 and CDR2 sequences are SGHNT and YYREEE (reference sequence). CDR3 protein: CASSLNTRGWIQYF. The CDR3 DNA sequence: TGTGCCAGCAGCTTGAATACCAGGGGGTGGATTCAGTACTTC.

The rearrangement links TRBV14 to TRBJ2-1; tentatively, D is TRBD2 (5 bases). From germline, CDR1 is SGHDN and CDR2 FVKESK. Trimming stripped 4 bases from V and 3 bases from J, with 13 bases between. The CDR3 consists of 15 residues. The CDR3, as DNA: TGTGCCAGCAGCCCCTTAGGGAGTGGCTACAATGAGCAGTTCTTC. Translated: CASSPLGSGYNEQFF. Combining the CDR3 with reference TRBV14 and TRBJ2-1 gives the whole variable domain EAGVTQFPSHSVIEKGQTVTLRCDPISGHDNLYWYRRVMGKEIKFLLHFVKESKQDESGMPNNRFLAERTGGTYSTLKVQPAELEDSGVYFCASSPLGSGYNEQFFGPGTRLTVL.

In this sample, this clonotype turned up a few times. The rearrangement links TRBV7-6 to TRBJ2-1, with TRBD2 identical over 13 bases. The CDR3 extends over 21 amino acids. Germline assignment: CDR1 SGHVS and CDR2 FNYEAQ. V lost 6 bases and J lost 7; bases outside the gene matches: 24. CDR3 sequence (DNA): TGTGCCAGCAGTTACCGACCCCCACAACCGGGACTAGCGGGGTTCTGGAATGAGCAGTTCTTC. It codes for CASSYRPPQPGLAGFWNEQFF.

V gene TRBV3-1 combines with J gene TRBJ1-1; unclear D gene. With 5 bases removed from V and 0 bases from J, the gap between germline ends came to 13 bases. Germline V gene sequence: CDR1 LGHDT, CDR2 YNNKEL (reference sequence). The CDR3 length is 15 residues. CDR3: CASSKDHFVNTEAFF. The CDR3 nucleotides are TGTGCCAGCAGCAAGGACCACTTCGTGAACACTGAAGCTTTCTTT.

This clonotype occurred a few times. The rearrangement joins TRBV24-1 to TRBJ2-2; D gene ambiguous. Trimming took off 9 bases at V and 7 bases at J, with 8 bases between the two ends. The length of the CDR3 is 11 residues. CDR1 KGHDR and CDR2 SFDVKD come from the germline V gene. Here the CDR3 reads CATLQNGELFF. DNA of the CDR3: TGTGCCACCTTACAAAACGGGGAGCTGTTTTTT.

There are a few counts of this clonotype. The V gene is TRBV10-3, the J gene TRBJ1-4; 10 nucleotides line up with TRBD1. Trimming cost V 2 bases and J 7 bases; bases outside gene matches: 1. Per germline, CDR1 ENHRY and CDR2 SYGVKD. The CDR3 totals 14 residues. Here the CDR3 reads CAISERTGGEKLFF. In DNA form, the CDR3 reads TGTGCCATCAGTGAGCGGACAGGGGGTGAAAAACTGTTTTTT.

This clonotype was detected only a few times. The chain employs TRBV20-1 and TRBJ2-5; D not resolved. The germline CDR1 and CDR2 sequences are DFQATT and SNEGSKA (reference sequence). V was cut by 5 bases and J by 5 bases, with 15 bases left in between. There are 13 residues in the CDR3. The CDR3 loop reads CSAGRLGRETQYF. The DNA of the CDR3 is TGCAGTGCTGGAAGACTTGGACGGGAGACCCAGTACTTC.